This TCR beta chain was sequenced for a study of molecular identifiers for immune sequencing clone quantification (dated 2018 in TCRdb). With respect to the entire study: For a replicate experiment, RNA from roughly 18,000 or 92,000 naive CD8 T cells was divided into five aliquots, and four of the five aliquots were sequenced. CD8 T cells were used in a methods study to benchmark molecular-identifier clustering-based TCR repertoire sequencing (MIDCIRS) and TCR RNA copy counting. The investigation overall reported the following: The naive libraries included spiked-in Jurkat TCR RNA (around 10 copies' worth), and this RNA is not part of the donor repertoire. Modeling gave about three recovered TCR RNA copies per cell versus approximately 9 by digital PCR, implying around 30% capture efficiency. Highly expanded clone sizes could be underestimated because identical TCR molecules may share a barcode. When barcode sub-clustering was not used, chimeric consensus sequences inflated TCR diversity, with chimeras reaching as high as 47%. A single cell's worth of spiked-in Jurkat TCR RNA was reported detectable even among approximately 930,000 naive CD8 T cells. Clones above 20 RNA copies held over 99% of molecules in CMV-specific effector cells but under 1% in naive cells.

This clonotype was observed a handful of times. The clone's antigen remains unknown. No quality values exist for individual bases; no much larger clone is one base distant. Trimmed from V: 5 bases; trimmed from J: 3 bases; junction bases lacking a gene match: 14. CDR1 and CDR2, looked up from the germline V gene (reference sequence), are MNHEY and SMNVEV. The CDR3 sequence holds 17 residues, the cysteine and phenylalanine included. CDR3 DNA is the only sequence kept; it has 51 bases, read in frame from the first base. Libraries of naive CD8 T cells were built from approximately 20,000 to 1,000,000 sorted cells, with 10%, 30% or 50% of the purified RNA used. Naive CD8 T cells, defined as CD8+CD4-CCR7+CD45RA+, were FACS-sorted into RLT Plus buffer on a BD FACSAria II. To test detection sensitivity, Jurkat RNA equivalent to more than 9 TCR copies was spiked into samples of about 19,000-1,000,000 naive CD8 T cells. CD8 T cells were enriched using RosetteSep CD8+ T Cell Enrichment Cocktail and Ficoll-Paque, and the enriched cells then underwent ACK red cell lysis.

Library method: PCR. Sequenced using an Illumina HiSeq 4000. Bulk TCR libraries were made following a previously described method, with the TCR primers given in Table S5. Purification of total RNA was performed with the Qiagen AllPrep DNA/RNA kit. Before analysis, reads from multiple sequencing runs of the same library were pooled. On the study's bioinformatics: Reads were retained only if their TCR constant sequence matched exactly, and those retained reads were trimmed to 150 nt and grouped according to their 12-nt molecular barcodes. Reads in each barcode group were sub-clustered using a 15% Levenshtein threshold, and a quality-weighted consensus sequence was built for each RNA molecule. Non-functional sequences were excluded, and lower-count sequences lying one edit away from another sequence were also excluded. Based on a fit of two negative binomial distributions, barcode sub-clusters having less than 20% of the maximum read count were discarded. Using fastp at Q25 and MiXCR, TCRdb reprocessed the public reads and kept productive beta chains. Identical CDR3 proteins give one entry, which carries the most common genes and DNA. TCRdb's processing, not the study's, gives the V and J calls here. The sample table contains about 640,000 distinct CDR3 sequences; only one count was recorded for 15% to 20% of them. Roughly 0.9% of the sample lies in the top ten.

This sequence uses TRBV27 and TRBJ2-3; the central 7 bases match TRBD2. This TCR came from a human donor in good health. Some libraries in this study had Jurkat cell RNA spiked in. Source material: naive CD8+ T cells from blood, with Jurkat cell RNA spiked in. According to the study, the label for this sample's cell subset or site signals: FACS-sorted CD8+CD4-CCR7+CD45RA+ naive T cells. The CDR3 reads CASSLIVPAGLTDTQYF. The sequenced DNA is TGTGCCAGCAGTCTTATCGTCCCAGCGGGATTGACAGATACGCAGTATTTT.